Listed here is a single T cell receptor (beta chain). In the authors' workflow: Reference gene primer amplification in the assay estimated nucleated cell counts. TCRdb's copy holds only in-frame clones and misses some; the assay was immunoSEQ multiplex PCR. V, J and clone size were drawn from that table, and D and trimming were deduced from the DNA. This repertoire shows about 230,000 clones, over 70% found once; its top ten account for about 8%. The sample comes from a study of blood T cell repertoires in COVID-19. In the study overall: COVID-19 samples, acute and convalescent, were from the United States, Italy and Spain. T cells, B-cell-depleted T cells, or PBMCs provided the cDNA or gDNA that served as material.

The TCR comes from an elderly woman with acute or convalescent COVID-19. Sequencing input: peripheral blood.

The CDR3 DNA sequence: TGTGCCAGCAGTTTATCTGGGAGGGCCGGGGATGAGCAGTTCTTC. Protein: CASSLSGRAGDEQFF. The V call is TRBV27, the J call TRBJ2-1, with 7 bases that match TRBD2. V lost 0 bases and J lost 8; bases outside the gene matches: 7. This CDR3 has 15 amino acids. The germline CDR1 and CDR2 sequences are MNHEY and SMNVEV (reference sequence).